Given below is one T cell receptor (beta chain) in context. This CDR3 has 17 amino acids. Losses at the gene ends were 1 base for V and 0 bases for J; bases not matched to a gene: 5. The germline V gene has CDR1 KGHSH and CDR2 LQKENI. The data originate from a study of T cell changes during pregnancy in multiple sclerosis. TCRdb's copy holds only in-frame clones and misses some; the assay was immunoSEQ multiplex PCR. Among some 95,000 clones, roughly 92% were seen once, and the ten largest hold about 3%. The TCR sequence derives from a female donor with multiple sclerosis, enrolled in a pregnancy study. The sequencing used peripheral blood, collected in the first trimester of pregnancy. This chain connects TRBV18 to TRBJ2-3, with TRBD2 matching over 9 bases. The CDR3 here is CASSPLGLASSTDTQYF. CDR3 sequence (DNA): TGTGCCAGCTCACCACTCGGACTAGCGTCTAGCACAGATACGCAGTATTTT.